Sequencing of this TCR beta chain was carried out in a study of shared clonotypes between healthy human individuals. V gave up 0 bases and J gave up 2 bases, with 15 bases separating them. This CDR3 has 17 amino acids. CDR1 is LGHNA, CDR2 YSLEER, per germline. Assay: immunoSEQ multiplex PCR; the TCRdb copy retains only in-frame clones and omits some. The sample includes fewer than 1.4 million clones, around 78% of them seen just once. V is TRBV4-3 and J is TRBJ2-3; D unclear. Sequences were obtained from memory CD4+ T cells from PBMCs. Specified subset: CD45RA-negative fraction. The receptor was isolated from a man younger than 35 in good health. Some clones in this sample may be carry-over from other donors' samples. CDR3: CASSQDQNGPPTDTQYF. CDR3 nucleotides: TGCGCCAGCAGCCAAGATCAGAACGGCCCGCCCACAGATACGCAGTATTTT.